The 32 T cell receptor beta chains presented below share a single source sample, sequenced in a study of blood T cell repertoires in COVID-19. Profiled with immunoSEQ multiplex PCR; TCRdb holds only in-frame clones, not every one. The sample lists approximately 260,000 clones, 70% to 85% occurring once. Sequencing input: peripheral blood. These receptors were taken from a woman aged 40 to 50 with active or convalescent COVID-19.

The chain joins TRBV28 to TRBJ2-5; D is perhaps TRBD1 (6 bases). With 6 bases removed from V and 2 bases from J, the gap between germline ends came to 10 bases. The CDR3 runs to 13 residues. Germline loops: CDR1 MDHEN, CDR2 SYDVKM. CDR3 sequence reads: CASSQGTQETQYF. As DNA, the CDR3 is TGTGCCAGCAGCCAGGGGACGCAAGAGACCCAGTACTTC. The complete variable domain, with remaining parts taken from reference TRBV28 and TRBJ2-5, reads DVKVTQSSRYLVKRTGEKVFLECVQDMDHENMFWYRQDPGLGLRLIYFSYDVKMKEKGDIPEGYSVSREKKERFSLILESASTNQTSMYLCASSQGTQETQYFGPGTRLLVL.

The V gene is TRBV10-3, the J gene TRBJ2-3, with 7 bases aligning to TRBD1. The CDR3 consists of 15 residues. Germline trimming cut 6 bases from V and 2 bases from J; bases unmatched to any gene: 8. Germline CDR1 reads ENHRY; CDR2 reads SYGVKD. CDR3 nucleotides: TGTGCCATCAGAAACGGACAGGTCTCCACAGATACGCAGTATTTT. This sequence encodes CAIRNGQVSTDTQYF.

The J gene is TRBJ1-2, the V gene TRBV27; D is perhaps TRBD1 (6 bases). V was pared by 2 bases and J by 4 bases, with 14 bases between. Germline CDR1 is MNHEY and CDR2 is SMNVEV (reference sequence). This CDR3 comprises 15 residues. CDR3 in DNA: TGTGCCAGCAGTTTAATTGGACAGCTTTTCTATGGCTACACCTTC. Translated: CASSLIGQLFYGYTF.

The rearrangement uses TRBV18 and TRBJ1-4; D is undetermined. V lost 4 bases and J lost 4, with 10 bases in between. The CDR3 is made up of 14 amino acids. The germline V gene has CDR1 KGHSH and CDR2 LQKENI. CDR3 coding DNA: TGTGCCAGCTCACGGAGGCAAAATAATGAAAAACTGTTTTTT. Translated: CASSRRQNNEKLFF. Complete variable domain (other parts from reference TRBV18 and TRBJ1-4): NAGVMQNPRHLVRRRGQEARLRCSPMKGHSHVYWYRQLPEEGLKFMVYLQKENIIDESGMPKERFSAEFPKEGPSILRIQQVVRGDSAAYFCASSRRQNNEKLFFGSGTQLSVL.

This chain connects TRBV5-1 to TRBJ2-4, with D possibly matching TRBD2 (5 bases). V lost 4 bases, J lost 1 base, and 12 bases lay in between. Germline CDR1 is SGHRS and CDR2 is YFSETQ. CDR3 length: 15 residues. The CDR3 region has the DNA TGCGCCAGCAGCCCCGGGGTAGTCGCCAAAAACATTCAGTACTTC. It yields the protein CASSPGVVAKNIQYF.

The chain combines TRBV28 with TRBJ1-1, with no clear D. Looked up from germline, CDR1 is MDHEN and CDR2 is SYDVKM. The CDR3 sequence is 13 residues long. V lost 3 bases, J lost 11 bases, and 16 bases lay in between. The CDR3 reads CASSFSLRPGAFF. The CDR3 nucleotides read TGTGCCAGCAGTTTTTCCCTTAGACCGGGGGCTTTCTTT. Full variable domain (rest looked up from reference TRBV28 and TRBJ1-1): DVKVTQSSRYLVKRTGEKVFLECVQDMDHENMFWYRQDPGLGLRLIYFSYDVKMKEKGDIPEGYSVSREKKERFSLILESASTNQTSMYLCASSFSLRPGAFFGQGTRLTVV.

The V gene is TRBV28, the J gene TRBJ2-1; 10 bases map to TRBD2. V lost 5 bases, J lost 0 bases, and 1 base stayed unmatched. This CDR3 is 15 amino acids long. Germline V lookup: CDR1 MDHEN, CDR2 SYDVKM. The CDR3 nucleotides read TGTGCCAGCAGTGAGCGGGGGGGCTCCTACAATGAGCAGTTCTTC. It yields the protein CASSERGGSYNEQFF. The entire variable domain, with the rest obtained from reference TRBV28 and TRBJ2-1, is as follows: DVKVTQSSRYLVKRTGEKVFLECVQDMDHENMFWYRQDPGLGLRLIYFSYDVKMKEKGDIPEGYSVSREKKERFSLILESASTNQTSMYLCASSERGGSYNEQFFGPGTRLTVL.

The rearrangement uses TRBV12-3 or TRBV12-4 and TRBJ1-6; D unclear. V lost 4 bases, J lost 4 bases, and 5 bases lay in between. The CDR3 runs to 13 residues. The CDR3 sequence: CASSSGYNSPLHF. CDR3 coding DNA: TGTGCCAGCAGTTCAGGATATAATTCACCCCTCCACTTT.

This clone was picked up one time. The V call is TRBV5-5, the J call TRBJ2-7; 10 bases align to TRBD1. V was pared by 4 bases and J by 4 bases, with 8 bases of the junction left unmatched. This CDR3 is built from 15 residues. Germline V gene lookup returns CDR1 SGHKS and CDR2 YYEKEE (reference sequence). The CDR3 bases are TGTGCCAGCAGCGCAGCCGGGACAGGGGTATACGAGCAGTACGTC. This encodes CASSAAGTGVYEQYV.

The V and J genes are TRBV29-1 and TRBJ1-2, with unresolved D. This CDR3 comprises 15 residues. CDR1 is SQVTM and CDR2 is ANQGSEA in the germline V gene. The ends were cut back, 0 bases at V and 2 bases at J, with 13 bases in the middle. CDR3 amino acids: CSVEEFQTRNYGYTF. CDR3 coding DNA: TGCAGCGTTGAAGAGTTCCAGACAAGAAACTATGGCTACACCTTC. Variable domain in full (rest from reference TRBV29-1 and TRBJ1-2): SAVISQKPSRDICQRGTSLTIQCQVDSQVTMMFWYRQQPGQSLTLIATANQGSEATYESGFVIDKFPISRPNLTFSTLTVSNMSPEDSSIYLCSVEEFQTRNYGYTFGSGTRLTVV.

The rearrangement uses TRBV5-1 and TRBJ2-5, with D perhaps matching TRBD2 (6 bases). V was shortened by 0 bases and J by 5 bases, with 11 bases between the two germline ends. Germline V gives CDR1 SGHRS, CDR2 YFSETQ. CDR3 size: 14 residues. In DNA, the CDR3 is TGCGCCAGCAGCTTGGTACAGGAGGGGGAGACCCAGTACTTC. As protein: CASSLVQEGETQYF. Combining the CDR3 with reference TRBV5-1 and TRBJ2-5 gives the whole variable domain KAGVTQTPRYLIKTRGQQVTLSCSPISGHRSVSWYQQTPGQGLQFLFEYFSETQRNKGNFPGRFSGRQFSNSRSEMNVSTLELGDSALYLCASSLVQEGETQYFGPGTRLLVL.

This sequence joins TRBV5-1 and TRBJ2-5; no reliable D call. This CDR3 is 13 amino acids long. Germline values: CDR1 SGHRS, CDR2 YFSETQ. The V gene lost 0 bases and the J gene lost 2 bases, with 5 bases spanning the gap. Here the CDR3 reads CASSLDIQETQYF. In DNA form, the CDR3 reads TGCGCCAGCAGCTTGGACATACAAGAGACCCAGTACTTC.

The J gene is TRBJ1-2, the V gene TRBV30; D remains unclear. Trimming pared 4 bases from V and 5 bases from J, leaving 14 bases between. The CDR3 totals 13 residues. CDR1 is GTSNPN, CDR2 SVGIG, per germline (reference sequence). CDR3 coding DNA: TGTGCCTGGACCTCCGGGAGGGATTATGGCTACACCTTC. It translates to CAWTSGRDYGYTF.

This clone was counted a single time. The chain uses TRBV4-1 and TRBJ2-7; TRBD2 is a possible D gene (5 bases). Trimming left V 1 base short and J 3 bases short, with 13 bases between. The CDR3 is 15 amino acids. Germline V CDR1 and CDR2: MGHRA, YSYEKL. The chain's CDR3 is CASSQVGEGFYEQYF. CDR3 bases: TGCGCCAGCAGCCAAGTTGGTGAGGGCTTCTACGAGCAGTACTTC.

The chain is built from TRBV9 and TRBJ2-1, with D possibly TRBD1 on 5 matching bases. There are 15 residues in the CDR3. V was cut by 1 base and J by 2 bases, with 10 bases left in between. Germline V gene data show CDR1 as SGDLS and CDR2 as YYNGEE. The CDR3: CASSVPPGPYNEQFF. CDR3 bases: TGTGCCAGCAGCGTACCCCCAGGGCCCTACAATGAGCAGTTCTTC.

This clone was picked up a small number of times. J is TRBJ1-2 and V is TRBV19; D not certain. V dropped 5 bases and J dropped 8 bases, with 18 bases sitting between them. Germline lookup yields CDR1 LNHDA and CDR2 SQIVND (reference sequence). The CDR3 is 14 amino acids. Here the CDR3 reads CASSGVIPSRGYTF. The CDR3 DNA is TGTGCCAGTAGTGGCGTTATCCCTTCTAGGGGCTACACCTTC.

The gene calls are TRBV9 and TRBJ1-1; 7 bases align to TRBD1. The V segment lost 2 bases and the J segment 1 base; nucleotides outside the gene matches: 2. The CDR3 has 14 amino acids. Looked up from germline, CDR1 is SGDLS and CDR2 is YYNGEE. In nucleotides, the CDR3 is TGTGCCAGCAGCGTCGGGACAGAGAACACTGAAGCTTTCTTT. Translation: CASSVGTENTEAFF. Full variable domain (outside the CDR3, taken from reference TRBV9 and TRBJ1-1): DSGVTQTPKHLITATGQRVTLRCSPRSGDLSVYWYQQSLDQGLQFLIQYYNGEERAKGNILERFSAQQFPDLHSELNLSSLELGDSALYFCASSVGTENTEAFFGQGTRLTVV.

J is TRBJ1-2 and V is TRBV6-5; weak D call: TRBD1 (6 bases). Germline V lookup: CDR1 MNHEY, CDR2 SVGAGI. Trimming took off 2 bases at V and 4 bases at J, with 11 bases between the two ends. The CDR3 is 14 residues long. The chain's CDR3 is CASSYGGAVYGYTF. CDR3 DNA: TGTGCCAGCAGTTACGGGGGGGCCGTCTATGGCTACACCTTC.

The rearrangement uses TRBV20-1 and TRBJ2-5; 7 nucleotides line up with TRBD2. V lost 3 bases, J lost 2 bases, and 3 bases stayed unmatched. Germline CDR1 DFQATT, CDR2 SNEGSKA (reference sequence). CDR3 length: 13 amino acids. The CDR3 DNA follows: TGCAGTGCTAGTGGGGGGGGACAAGAGACCCAGTACTTC. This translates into CSASGGGQETQYF.

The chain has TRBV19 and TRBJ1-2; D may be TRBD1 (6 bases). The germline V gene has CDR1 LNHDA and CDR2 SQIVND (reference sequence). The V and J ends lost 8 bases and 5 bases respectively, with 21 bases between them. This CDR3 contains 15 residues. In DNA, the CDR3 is TGTGCCAGTTTAGTAACTTGGACAGCTCGGTATGGCTACACCTTC. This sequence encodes CASLVTWTARYGYTF.

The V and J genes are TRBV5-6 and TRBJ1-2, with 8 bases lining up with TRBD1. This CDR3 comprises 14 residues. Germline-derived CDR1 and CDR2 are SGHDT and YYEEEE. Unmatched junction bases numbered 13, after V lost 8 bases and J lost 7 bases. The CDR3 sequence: CASQEGTGWGGYTF. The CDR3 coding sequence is TGTGCCAGTCAAGAGGGGACAGGCTGGGGTGGCTACACCTTC.

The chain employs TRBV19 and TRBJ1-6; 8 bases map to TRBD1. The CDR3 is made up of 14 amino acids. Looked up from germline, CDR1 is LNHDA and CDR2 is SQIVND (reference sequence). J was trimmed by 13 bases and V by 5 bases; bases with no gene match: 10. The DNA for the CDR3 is TGTGCCAGTAGTTTAGGACAGGGAGTGTCGCCCCTCCACTTT. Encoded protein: CASSLGQGVSPLHF.

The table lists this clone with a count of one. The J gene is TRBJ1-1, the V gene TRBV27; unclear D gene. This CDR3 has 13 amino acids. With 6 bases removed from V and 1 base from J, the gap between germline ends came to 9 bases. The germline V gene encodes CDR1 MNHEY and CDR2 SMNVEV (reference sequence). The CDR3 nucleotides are TGTGCCAGCAGAGGCGGGAGGAACACTGAAGCTTTCTTT. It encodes CASRGGRNTEAFF.

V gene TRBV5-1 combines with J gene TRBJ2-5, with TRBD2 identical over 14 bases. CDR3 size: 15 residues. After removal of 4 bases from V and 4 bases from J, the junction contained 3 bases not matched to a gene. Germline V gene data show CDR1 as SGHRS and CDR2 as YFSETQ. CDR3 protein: CASSPGLAGVETQYF. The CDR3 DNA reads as TGCGCCAGCAGCCCGGGACTAGCGGGGGTAGAGACCCAGTACTTC.

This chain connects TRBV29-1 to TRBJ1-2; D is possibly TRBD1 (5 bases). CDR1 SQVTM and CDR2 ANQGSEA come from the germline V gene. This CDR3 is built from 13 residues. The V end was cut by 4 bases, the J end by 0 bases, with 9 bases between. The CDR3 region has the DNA TGCAGCGTTGTCGGCAGGGCTAACTATGGCTACACCTTC. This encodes CSVVGRANYGYTF. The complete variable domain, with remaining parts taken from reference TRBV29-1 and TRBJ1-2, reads SAVISQKPSRDICQRGTSLTIQCQVDSQVTMMFWYRQQPGQSLTLIATANQGSEATYESGFVIDKFPISRPNLTFSTLTVSNMSPEDSSIYLCSVVGRANYGYTFGSGTRLTVV.

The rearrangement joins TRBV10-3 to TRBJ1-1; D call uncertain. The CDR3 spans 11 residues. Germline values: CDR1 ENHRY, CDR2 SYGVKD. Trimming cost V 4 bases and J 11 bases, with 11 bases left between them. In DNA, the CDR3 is TGTGCCATCAGTGTGGCAGGTTGGGCTTTCTTT. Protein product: CAISVAGWAFF.

The DNA of the CDR3 is TGTGCCAGCAGCCTCGGGGGGGGATATGGCTACACCTTC. The encoded protein is CASSLGGGYGYTF. This chain connects TRBV11-2 to TRBJ1-2, with a weak D call TRBD1 (5 bases). Trimming cost V 5 bases and J 5 bases, with 12 bases left between them. The CDR3 is 13 residues long. In germline, CDR1 is SGHAT, CDR2 FQNNGV.

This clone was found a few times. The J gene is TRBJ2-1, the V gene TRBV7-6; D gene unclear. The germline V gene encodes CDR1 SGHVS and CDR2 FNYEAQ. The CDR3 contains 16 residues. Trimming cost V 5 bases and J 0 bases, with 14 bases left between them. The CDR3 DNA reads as TGTGCCAGCAGCCCACTCTCCAGGTACTCCTACAATGAGCAGTTCTTC. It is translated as CASSPLSRYSYNEQFF.

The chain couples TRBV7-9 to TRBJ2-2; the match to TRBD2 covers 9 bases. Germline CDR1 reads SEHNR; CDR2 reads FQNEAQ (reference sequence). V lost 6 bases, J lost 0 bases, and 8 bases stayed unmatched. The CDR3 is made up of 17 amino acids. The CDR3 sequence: CASRSSGGGANTGELFF. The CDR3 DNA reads TGTGCCAGCAGATCCAGCGGCGGGGGGGCGAACACCGGGGAGCTGTTTTTT.

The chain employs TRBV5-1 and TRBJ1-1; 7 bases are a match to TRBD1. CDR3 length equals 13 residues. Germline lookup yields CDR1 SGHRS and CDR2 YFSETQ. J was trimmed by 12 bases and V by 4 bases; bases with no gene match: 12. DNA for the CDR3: TGCGCCAGCAGCAACGACAGGGATGTTGTAACTTTCTTT. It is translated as CASSNDRDVVTFF. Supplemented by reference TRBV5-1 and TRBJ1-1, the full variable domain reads KAGVTQTPRYLIKTRGQQVTLSCSPISGHRSVSWYQQTPGQGLQFLFEYFSETQRNKGNFPGRFSGRQFSNSRSEMNVSTLELGDSALYLCASSNDRDVVTFFGQGTRLTVV.

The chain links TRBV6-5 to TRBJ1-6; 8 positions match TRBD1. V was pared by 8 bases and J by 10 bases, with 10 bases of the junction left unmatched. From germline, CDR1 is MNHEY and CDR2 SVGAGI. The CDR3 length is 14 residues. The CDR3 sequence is CASLSRGRGSPLHF. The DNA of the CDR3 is TGTGCCAGCTTGAGCAGGGGGCGAGGATCACCCCTCCACTTT.

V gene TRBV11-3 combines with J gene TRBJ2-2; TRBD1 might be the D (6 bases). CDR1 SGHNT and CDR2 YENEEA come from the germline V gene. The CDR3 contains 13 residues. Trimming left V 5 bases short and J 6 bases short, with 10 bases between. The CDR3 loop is CASSPGVAGELFF. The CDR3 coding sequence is TGTGCCAGCAGCCCAGGGGTCGCCGGGGAGCTGTTTTTT.